The T cell receptor (beta chain) under discussion was sequenced for a study of B cell selection in AIRE deficiency. Study results and caveats: About 30.6% of healthy-shared Treg TCRbeta sequences appeared in patient Tconv cells. Only 9.3% of about 3,500 shared Treg sequences were patient-specific; roughly 30% healthy-specific. Shared Treg sequences were biased toward short CDR3s with few non-templated nucleotide insertions.

Sorted regulatory T cells were CD4-positive, CD25-high and CD127-low or negative. This clone was found once. Antigen unknown. In the original workflow: About 5.8x10^4 patient and 9.4x10^4 or so healthy donor TCRbeta sequences came from Tregs. This table comes from immunoSEQ multiplex PCR, and its TCRdb copy is limited to in-frame clones, with some not included. V and J calls and clone size are given by that table; D and trimming were obtained from the DNA. The sample gives 20,000 to 25,000 clones, 94% of which show up once; just under 2% is in the top ten. This CDR3 region has 15 residues. The germline V gene encodes CDR1 GTSNPN and CDR2 SVGIG (reference sequence). Trimming cost V 0 bases and J 7 bases, with 16 bases left between them.

This receptor was identified in a human donor with AIRE deficiency. The sample taken for sequencing was Tregs sorted from PBMCs. V usage is TRBV30 and J usage is TRBJ1-5; perhaps TRBD1 as D (6 bases). The CDR3 is CAWSVRQGISQPQHF. CDR3 DNA sequence: TGTGCCTGGAGTGTAAGGCAGGGGATAAGCCAGCCCCAGCATTTT.